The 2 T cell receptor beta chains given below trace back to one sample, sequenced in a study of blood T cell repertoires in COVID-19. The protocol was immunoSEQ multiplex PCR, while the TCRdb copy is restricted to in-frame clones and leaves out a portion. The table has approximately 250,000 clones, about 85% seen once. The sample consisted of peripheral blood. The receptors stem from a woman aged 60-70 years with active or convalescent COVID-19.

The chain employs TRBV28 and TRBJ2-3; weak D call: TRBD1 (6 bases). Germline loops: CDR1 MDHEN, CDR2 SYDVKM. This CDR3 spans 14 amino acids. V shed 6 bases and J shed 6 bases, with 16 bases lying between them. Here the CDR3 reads CASRTLQGADTQYF. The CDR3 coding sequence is TGTGCCAGCAGGACTTTACAGGGTGCGGATACGCAGTATTTT.

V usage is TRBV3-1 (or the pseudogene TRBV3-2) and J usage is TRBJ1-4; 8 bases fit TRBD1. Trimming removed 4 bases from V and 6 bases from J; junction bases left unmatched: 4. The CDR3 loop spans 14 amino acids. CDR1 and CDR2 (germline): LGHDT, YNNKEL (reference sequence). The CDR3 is CASSPLQGDEKLFF. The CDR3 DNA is TGTGCCAGCAGCCCACTACAGGGGGATGAAAAACTGTTTTTT.